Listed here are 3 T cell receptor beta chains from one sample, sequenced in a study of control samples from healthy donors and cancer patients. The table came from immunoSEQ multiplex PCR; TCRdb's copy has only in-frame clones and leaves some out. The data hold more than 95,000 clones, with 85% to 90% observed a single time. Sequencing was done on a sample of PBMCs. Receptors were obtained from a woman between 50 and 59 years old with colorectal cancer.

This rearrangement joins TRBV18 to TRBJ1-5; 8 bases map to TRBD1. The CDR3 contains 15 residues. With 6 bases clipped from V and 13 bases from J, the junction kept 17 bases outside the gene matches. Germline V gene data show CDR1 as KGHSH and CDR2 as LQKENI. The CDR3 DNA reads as TGTGCCAGCTCCTCTGGGACAGGCCTGGCCCCCAGACAGCATTTT. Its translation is CASSSGTGLAPRQHF. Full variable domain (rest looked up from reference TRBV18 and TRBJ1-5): NAGVMQNPRHLVRRRGQEARLRCSPMKGHSHVYWYRQLPEEGLKFMVYLQKENIIDESGMPKERFSAEFPKEGPSILRIQQVVRGDSAAYFCASSSGTGLAPRQHFGDGTRLSIL.

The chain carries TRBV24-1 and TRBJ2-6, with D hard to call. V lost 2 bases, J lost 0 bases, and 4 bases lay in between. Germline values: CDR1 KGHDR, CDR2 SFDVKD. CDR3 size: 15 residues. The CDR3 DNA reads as TGTGCCACCAGTGATTCTGGCTCTGGGGCCAACGTCCTGACTTTC. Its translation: CATSDSGSGANVLTF.

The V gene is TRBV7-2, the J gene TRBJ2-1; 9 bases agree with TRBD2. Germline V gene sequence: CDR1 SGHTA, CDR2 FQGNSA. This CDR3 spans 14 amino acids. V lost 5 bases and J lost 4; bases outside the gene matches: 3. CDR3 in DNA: TGTGCCAGCAGCCCGGGACTAGCTTACAATGAGCAGTTCTTC. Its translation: CASSPGLAYNEQFF.